These 27 T cell receptor beta chains originate from one sample sequenced in a study of blood T cells in healthy people across ages. Next came a second PCR, run for roughly 7 to 12 cycles, which used a sample-barcoded 5' primer along with a J-beta primer mix. TCRdb ran MiXCR on the 5' RACE reads and lists one entry per CDR3 protein. The data show 1,300,000 or so distinct CDR3 sequences, around 55% seen once. The sample was blood. These receptors originate from a man between 18 and 35 years old in good health.

This clonotype was recorded a few times. The chain recombines TRBV2 with TRBJ2-7; D call uncertain. Trimming removed 7 bases at V and 0 bases at J, with 10 bases between. Germline V gene lookup returns CDR1 SNHLY and CDR2 FYNNEI. The CDR3 has 13 amino acids. Here the CDR3 DNA reads TGTGCCAGCACGACCACTATCTCCTACGAGCAGTACTTC. Protein: CASTTTISYEQYF.

This clonotype appeared a few times. V gene TRBV4-1 combines with J gene TRBJ2-7; possible D gene TRBD2, 6 bases. The CDR3 contains 18 residues. In germline, CDR1 is MGHRA, CDR2 YSYEKL. Between the trimmed V and J ends, which lost 1 base and 1 base, there was a span of 20 bases. The CDR3 region is CASSQVLMFGSGSYEQYF. CDR3 in DNA: TGCGCCAGCAGCCAAGTTTTGATGTTTGGCAGCGGGTCCTACGAGCAGTACTTC.

This chain links TRBV7-9 with TRBJ1-6, with no clear D. The germline V gene encodes CDR1 SEHNR and CDR2 FQNEAQ (reference sequence). The CDR3 runs 15 residues. V was clipped by 2 bases and J by 9 bases, with 14 bases between them. DNA for the CDR3: TGTGCCAGCAGCTTAACCGGCCTTCTGAGTTCACCCCTCCACTTT. It is translated as CASSLTGLLSSPLHF.

The rearrangement joins TRBV6-1 to TRBJ1-5; no firm D call. V gave up 1 base and J gave up 0 bases, with 13 bases separating them. The CDR3 loop spans 17 amino acids. Germline CDR1 MNHNS, CDR2 SASEGT. The CDR3 DNA sequence: TGTGCCAGCAGTGAAGAGGTCGTCAGTTATAGCAATCAGCCCCAGCATTTT. This sequence encodes CASSEEVVSYSNQPQHF.

The rearrangement uses TRBV27 and TRBJ2-5, with 16 bases lining up with TRBD2. Near its end, the DNA agrees better with TRBJ2-7, so the J call may be wrong. CDR1 and CDR2 (germline): MNHEY, SMNVEV (reference sequence). The CDR3 sequence is 17 residues long. The chain's CDR3 is CASSYSGLAGGYYEQYF. CDR3 DNA sequence: TGTGCCAGCAGTTACTCGGGACTAGCGGGAGGGTATTACGAGCAGTACTTC.

This chain connects TRBV4-3 to TRBJ2-1, with 7 bases aligning to TRBD2. V dropped 1 base and J dropped 0; count of bases not matched to a gene: 6. CDR1 is LGHNA, CDR2 YSLEER, per germline. This CDR3 is 17 amino acids long. CDR3 bases: TGCGCCAGCAGCCAAGTGGGAGCGGGGTTCTCCTACAATGAGCAGTTCTTC. This encodes CASSQVGAGFSYNEQFF.

This clonotype was seen more than once but under ten times. This may be a read error: a much more frequent sequence differs by one nucleotide. The V gene is TRBV3-1, the J gene TRBJ1-6, with D maybe TRBD1 (6 bases). V dropped 0 bases and J dropped 14 bases, with 14 bases sitting between them. Germline V lookup: CDR1 LGHDT, CDR2 YNNKEL (reference sequence). This CDR3 is 14 amino acids long. The CDR3 DNA reads as TGTGCCAGCAGCCAAGATCGCAGGGGTAGATCCCTCCACTTT. It is translated as CASSQDRRGRSLHF.

This chain uses TRBV12-3 or TRBV12-4 with TRBJ2-2; D may match TRBD1 or TRBD2 (6 bases each). The CDR3 is 14 residues long. Trimming took off 6 bases at V and 2 bases at J, with 10 bases between the two ends. The CDR3 DNA sequence: TGTGCCAGCAGCGGGGGCCTAAACACCGGGGAGCTGTTTTTT. It specifies CASSGGLNTGELFF.

This chain links TRBV7-6 with TRBJ2-5, with D possibly being TRBD1 or TRBD2 (5 bases each). The CDR3 covers 16 residues. V lost 5 bases and J lost 4, with 20 bases in between. CDR1 SGHVS and CDR2 FNYEAQ come from the germline V gene. CDR3 loop: CASSHYGAPQGETQYF. DNA of the CDR3: TGTGCCAGCAGCCACTACGGGGCCCCCCAGGGAGAGACCCAGTACTTC.

The chain carries TRBV5-1 and TRBJ2-3; D not resolved. The V end was cut by 6 bases, the J end by 6 bases, with 11 bases between. The CDR3 runs to 12 residues. Per germline, CDR1 SGHRS and CDR2 YFSETQ. The CDR3 protein is CASNLLGDTQYF. The CDR3 DNA follows: TGCGCCAGCAACTTACTGGGGGATACGCAGTATTTT. Filled out from reference TRBV5-1 and TRBJ2-3, the complete variable domain reads KAGVTQTPRYLIKTRGQQVTLSCSPISGHRSVSWYQQTPGQGLQFLFEYFSETQRNKGNFPGRFSGRQFSNSRSEMNVSTLELGDSALYLCASNLLGDTQYFGPGTRLTVL.

The CDR3 reads CASRVTLAGNNEQFF. The CDR3 DNA reads TGTGCCAGCAGAGTAACGCTAGCGGGGAACAATGAGCAGTTCTTC. This sequence joins TRBV2 and TRBJ2-1, with 9 bases lining up with TRBD2. Germline CDR1 SNHLY, CDR2 FYNNEI. The junction had 8 bases not matched to a gene; V was cut back by 6 bases and J by 5 bases. CDR3 length equals 15 residues.

On this clonotype itself: An end of the junction differs from the germline gene, which may be a read error. The V gene is TRBV5-1, the J gene TRBJ2-7; 9 bases agree with TRBD2. The CDR3 totals 14 residues. Germline V lookup: CDR1 SGHRS, CDR2 YFSETQ. CDR3 DNA: TGTGCCAGCAGTTCTAGCGGGGCCTCTTACGAGCAGTACTTC. Translation: CASSSSGASYEQYF.

The chain recombines TRBV13 with TRBJ2-5; D tentatively fits TRBD1 or TRBD2 (5 bases each). The J call may be mistaken, given a closer DNA end match to TRBJ2-7. CDR1 is PRHDT, CDR2 FYEKMQ, per germline (reference sequence). The CDR3 contains 15 residues. The CDR3 region is CASSSKALGADEQYF. Here the CDR3 DNA reads TGTGCCAGCAGCTCTAAGGCCCTCGGGGCCGACGAGCAGTACTTC.

The chain couples TRBV29-1 to TRBJ2-2; 8 bases align to TRBD2. The CDR3 spans 15 residues. The J segment lost 2 bases and the V segment lost 7 bases, leaving 9 bases of the junction unmatched. Germline V gene lookup returns CDR1 SQVTM and CDR2 ANQGSEA. The CDR3 DNA follows: TGCAGCGCCGGCCCGGGGGGGCCAAACACCGGGGAGCTGTTTTTT. This codes for CSAGPGGPNTGELFF.

The CDR3 region is CATSRVTSGGPRETQYF. The CDR3 nucleotides read TGTGCCACCAGCAGAGTGACTAGCGGGGGGCCGAGAGAGACCCAGTACTTC. The chain joins TRBV15 to TRBJ2-5, with TRBD2 matching over 13 bases. Germline trimming cut 1 base from V and 4 bases from J; bases unmatched to any gene: 6. In germline, CDR1 is LNHNV, CDR2 YYDKDF (reference sequence). The CDR3 has 17 residues.

The J gene is TRBJ1-1, the V gene TRBV4-2; D is perhaps TRBD1 (6 bases). Germline CDR1 LGHNA, CDR2 YNFKEQ. V shed 4 bases and J shed 5 bases, with 17 bases lying between them. The CDR3 is 15 residues long. The CDR3 loop is CASSPPGGRRTEAFF. CDR3 in DNA: TGTGCCAGCAGCCCACCGGGGGGGCGCAGAACTGAAGCTTTCTTT.

The rearrangement uses TRBV29-1 and TRBJ2-4, with D possibly matching TRBD2 (6 bases). Looked up from germline, CDR1 is SQVTM and CDR2 is ANQGSEA. The ends were cut back, 7 bases at V and 6 bases at J, with 10 bases in the middle. CDR3 length: 11 residues. The CDR3: CSGDGGNIQYF. The CDR3 DNA sequence: TGCAGCGGGGACGGGGGAAACATTCAGTACTTC. Full variable domain (missing parts from reference TRBV29-1 and TRBJ2-4): SAVISQKPSRDICQRGTSLTIQCQVDSQVTMMFWYRQQPGQSLTLIATANQGSEATYESGFVIDKFPISRPNLTFSTLTVSNMSPEDSSIYLCSGDGGNIQYFGAGTRLSVL.

V is TRBV20-1 and J is TRBJ2-5; D might be TRBD1 or TRBD2, each matching 5 bases. From germline, CDR1 is DFQATT and CDR2 SNEGSKA (reference sequence). Trimming removed 1 base at V and 3 bases at J, with 18 bases between. This CDR3 has 16 amino acids. CDR3 region: CSARGPLLVGEETQYF. DNA of the CDR3: TGCAGTGCTAGAGGGCCTCTCCTGGTGGGGGAAGAGACCCAGTACTTC.

This sequence joins TRBV4-3 and TRBJ2-5; 10 bases fit TRBD1. The J call is in doubt because the DNA end fits TRBJ2-4 better. CDR1 LGHNA and CDR2 YSLEER come from the germline V gene. CDR3 length equals 20 residues. The CDR3 DNA sequence: TGCGCCAGCAGCCAAGATTTGGACAGGGGGGGGGTGGGGGCCAAAAACATTCAGTACTTC. This sequence encodes CASSQDLDRGGVGAKNIQYF.

This clonotype has only a few counts. The chain has TRBV3-1 and TRBJ2-1, with 11 bases that match TRBD2. The V segment lost 1 base and the J segment 5 bases; nucleotides outside the gene matches: 4. The CDR3 covers 16 residues. Germline V CDR1 and CDR2: LGHDT, YNNKEL (reference sequence). As DNA, the CDR3 is TGTGCCAGCAGCCAAGGAGTAGCGGGAGGGAACAATGAGCAGTTCTTC. It codes for CASSQGVAGGNNEQFF.

This chain connects TRBV7-9 to TRBJ2-7; D assignment may be TRBD1 or TRBD2 (5 bases each). Germline CDR1 SEHNR, CDR2 FQNEAQ (reference sequence). This CDR3 spans 14 amino acids. V dropped 3 bases and J dropped 7 bases, with 16 bases sitting between them. DNA for the CDR3: TGTGCCAGCAGCTTCTACGGGACCGAGGGAGAGCAGTACTTC. It codes for CASSFYGTEGEQYF.

The chain links TRBV4-3 to TRBJ1-4, with a tentative D call TRBD1 (6 bases). Germline CDR1 reads LGHNA; CDR2 reads YSLEER. V lost 1 base and J lost 7, with 13 bases in between. The CDR3 totals 15 residues. In nucleotides, the CDR3 is TGCGCCAGCAGCCAAGTCCAGGGGACGGCTGAAAAACTGTTTTTT. This codes for CASSQVQGTAEKLFF.

This clonotype was seen more than once but under ten times. The CDR3 DNA reads as TGTGCCAGCAGTTACGGGGTTTCACCCCTCCACTTT. Translating gives CASSYGVSPLHF. This rearrangement joins TRBV6-2 or TRBV6-3 to TRBJ1-6, with D unresolved. The CDR3 sequence is 12 residues long. Trimming cost V 2 bases and J 9 bases, with 5 bases left between them. Germline CDR1 and CDR2: MNHEY and SVGEGT.

This chain uses TRBV6-5 with TRBJ2-6; D is possibly TRBD1 or TRBD2 (5 bases each). CDR1 is MNHEY and CDR2 is SVGAGI in the germline V gene. The CDR3 contains 15 residues. The V end was cut by 7 bases, the J end by 5 bases, with 15 bases between. CDR3 nucleotide sequence: TGTGCCAGCACCAGAATGGGGGTGAGGGCCAACGTCCTGACTTTC. This codes for CASTRMGVRANVLTF.

The chain has TRBV18 and TRBJ2-7; 7 bases map to TRBD1. The ends lost 2 bases at V and 6 bases at J; junction bases unmatched: 10. The CDR3 has 15 amino acids. The germline V gene encodes CDR1 KGHSH and CDR2 LQKENI. CDR3: CASSPRQGGVLEQYF. The CDR3 bases are TGTGCCAGCTCACCAAGACAGGGTGGGGTACTCGAGCAGTACTTC.

This rearrangement joins TRBV20-1 to TRBJ1-4; unclear D gene. Germline CDR1 DFQATT, CDR2 SNEGSKA (reference sequence). Trimming removed 5 bases at V and 4 bases at J, with 17 bases between. This CDR3 comprises 15 residues. CDR3 in amino acids: CSAYPLTESNEKLFF. As DNA, the CDR3 is TGCAGTGCTTATCCTCTGACGGAAAGTAATGAAAAACTGTTTTTT.

The chain recombines TRBV7-2 with TRBJ2-3, with 7 positions matching TRBD1. The ends lost 6 bases at V and 2 bases at J; junction bases unmatched: 5. Germline assignment: CDR1 SGHTA and CDR2 FQGNSA. This CDR3 has 14 amino acids. The CDR3 DNA is TGTGCCAGCAGGACCGGGACAGACACAGATACGCAGTATTTT. Translated: CASRTGTDTDTQYF.